A single TCR beta chain is shown here with its context. Antigen: not known. These data originate in a study of cytomegalovirus exposure and HLA in healthy donors. Study-wide results and caveats: In a later analysis, HLA-associated beta chains showed higher expansion and lower generation probabilities than comparable chains.

The primer mix had 60 Vbeta and 13 Jbeta primers. The data were produced by immunoSEQ multiplex PCR, yet TCRdb's version contains in-frame clones alone and is incomplete. The sample includes 130,000 or so clones, 65% to 75% of them seen just once. Donors in the study were healthy people who gave bone marrow. This CDR3 has 17 amino acids. V lost 4 bases to trimming and J lost 0 bases; unmatched junction nucleotides: 8. Per the germline V gene, CDR1 is SGHDT and CDR2 is YYEEEE. The origin of this receptor is a man aged 40-55 years in good health and CMV-seropositive. V and J are TRBV5-6 and TRBJ2-3; 10 bases match TRBD2. Source material: PBMCs. The CDR3 loop is CASSELLAGSSTDTQYF. The DNA for the CDR3 is TGTGCCAGCAGCGAATTACTAGCGGGGTCTAGCACAGATACGCAGTATTTT.